This T cell receptor beta chain derives from a study of read filtering for tumor transcriptome and immune sequencing. Study overall: Eight or nine patients were R-ISS I, approximately 15 were R-ISS II, roughly seven were R-ISS III.

The table lists this clonotype with many counts. This library used approximately 370 ng RNA and molecular barcoded adaptors spanning alpha/delta and beta/gamma chains. TCRdb independently ran MiXCR on the reads; one entry per CDR3 protein. The table lists some 40,000 distinct CDR3 sequences, around 11% of them singletons. The germline V gene has CDR1 SGHTA and CDR2 FQGNSA. The CDR3 extends over 13 amino acids. V was pared by 1 base and J by 0 bases, with 3 bases between. The V gene is TRBV7-2, the J gene TRBJ2-5, with D unclear. Sequenced sample: a population of CD138-negative cells sorted from bone marrow. The sequence was collected from a donor older than 35 with multiple myeloma. The CDR3 DNA sequence: TGTGCCAGCAGCTTAGGAAACCAAGAGACCCAGTACTTC. As protein: CASSLGNQETQYF.